This TCR beta chain originates from a study of blood T cell repertoires in COVID-19 (dated by TCRdb to the early 2020s). About the investigation overall: Samples from collaborators originated in the United States, Italy and Spain and spanned both the acute and convalescent phases of COVID-19. Where available, HLA class I and class II types were obtained from metadata supplied by the sample provider rather than from assay-based typing. The repertoires were released in a freely available public database meant as a resource for research on the immune response to SARS-CoV-2. The samples were drawn from the first 160 participants of the ongoing ImmuneRACE study and from about 1,200 subjects provided by 6 global collaborators. Deeply sampled blood TCRbeta repertoires from subjects exposed to, actively infected with, or recovered from COVID-19 were included in the dataset. The prospective study material was composed of cDNA or gDNA derived from T cells, B-cell-depleted T cells, or PBMCs. Nearly every sample came with metadata listing a de-identified subject ID, COVID-19 status, age in years and sex.

Note on this clone: No cognate antigen has been identified for it. No qualities accompany the bases; no much larger clone lies one base away.

TCRbeta CDR3 regions were amplified from genomic DNA by means of the immunoSEQ Assay, a bias-controlled multiplex PCR. As for how the authors treated the data: Within the assay, amplification of reference gene primers was used to estimate how many nucleated cells each sample contained. Sequence reads were collapsed and filtered to measure the absolute abundance of every unique TCRbeta CDR3 rearrangement. For each sample, productive Simpson clonality was calculated as the square root of Simpson's diversity index over productive rearrangements. TCRdb provides this immuneACCESS table in a form limited to in-frame rearrangements. Some clones are lacking; in checked studies, under half of them reflect an unresolved V gene, and why the rest are absent is not known. V, J and clone size were drawn from that table, and D and trimming were deduced from the DNA. The sample table lists fewer than 75,000 clones, approximately 92% of them with a count of one. The ten largest make up approximately 4.2% of the sample.

What the work shows at the level of the full study, not this receptor alone: The amount of clinical and demographic metadata varied by source and participant and was provided uncurated.

Each collaborating institution followed its own protocols to collect whole blood in K2EDTA tubes. For TCRbeta analysis, collaborators shipped samples as frozen whole blood, isolated PBMCs, or DNA extracted from either of those sample types. This TCR derives from a man aged 45-65 years with active COVID-19. The sequenced sample was peripheral blood.

CDR3 sequence: CASLQDRSSGNTIYF. The bases are TGTGCCAGCCTACAGGACAGGAGCTCTGGAAACACCATATATTTT. The chain was built from TRBV2 and TRBJ1-3, and 7 junctional nucleotides match TRBD1. The CDR3 goes from the cysteine to the phenylalanine over 15 residues. The kept DNA is CDR3 alone, 45 bases in frame from the first base. Based on the germline V gene, the CDR1 and CDR2 sequences are SNHLY and FYNNEI. V is pruned by 8 bases and J by 0 bases, leaving 7 bases of the junction without a gene match.